The entry below describes one T cell receptor (beta chain). CDR3 length: 18 amino acids. Per germline, CDR1 SGHTA and CDR2 FQGNSA. V lost 2 bases, J lost 3 bases, and 21 bases lay in between. As processed by the authors: The authors estimated nucleated cell counts from reference gene primer amplification. Assay: immunoSEQ multiplex PCR; the TCRdb copy retains only in-frame clones and omits some. V, J and clone size are those of that table, while D and trimming were read from the DNA. Of approximately 27,000 clones detected, 65% to 90% appear once; the ten largest clones hold 24%. The data derive from a study of blood T cell repertoires in COVID-19. Study details: Sites in the United States, Italy and Spain provided acute and convalescent COVID-19 samples.

The chain uses TRBV7-2 and TRBJ2-3, with D possibly TRBD2 on 6 matching bases. The sequence was collected from a human donor in a cohort sampled during active COVID-19. The sample comprised peripheral blood. DNA for the CDR3: TGTGCCAGCAGCTTAAGTCTGATGGGGGGAAGGAAGACAGATACGCAGTATTTT. Amino acid sequence: CASSLSLMGGRKTDTQYF.